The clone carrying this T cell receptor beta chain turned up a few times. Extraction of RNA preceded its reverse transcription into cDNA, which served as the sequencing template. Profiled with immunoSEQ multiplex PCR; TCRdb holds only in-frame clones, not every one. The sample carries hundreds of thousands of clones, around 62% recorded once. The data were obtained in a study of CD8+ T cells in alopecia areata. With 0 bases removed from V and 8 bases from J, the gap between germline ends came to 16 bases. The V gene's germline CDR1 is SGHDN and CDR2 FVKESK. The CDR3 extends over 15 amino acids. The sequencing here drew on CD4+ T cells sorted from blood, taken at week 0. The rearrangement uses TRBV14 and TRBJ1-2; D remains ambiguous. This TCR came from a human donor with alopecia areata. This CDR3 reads CASSQDLVEARGYTF. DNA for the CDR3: TGTGCCAGCAGCCAAGATCTTGTCGAGGCGCGCGGCTACACCTTC.